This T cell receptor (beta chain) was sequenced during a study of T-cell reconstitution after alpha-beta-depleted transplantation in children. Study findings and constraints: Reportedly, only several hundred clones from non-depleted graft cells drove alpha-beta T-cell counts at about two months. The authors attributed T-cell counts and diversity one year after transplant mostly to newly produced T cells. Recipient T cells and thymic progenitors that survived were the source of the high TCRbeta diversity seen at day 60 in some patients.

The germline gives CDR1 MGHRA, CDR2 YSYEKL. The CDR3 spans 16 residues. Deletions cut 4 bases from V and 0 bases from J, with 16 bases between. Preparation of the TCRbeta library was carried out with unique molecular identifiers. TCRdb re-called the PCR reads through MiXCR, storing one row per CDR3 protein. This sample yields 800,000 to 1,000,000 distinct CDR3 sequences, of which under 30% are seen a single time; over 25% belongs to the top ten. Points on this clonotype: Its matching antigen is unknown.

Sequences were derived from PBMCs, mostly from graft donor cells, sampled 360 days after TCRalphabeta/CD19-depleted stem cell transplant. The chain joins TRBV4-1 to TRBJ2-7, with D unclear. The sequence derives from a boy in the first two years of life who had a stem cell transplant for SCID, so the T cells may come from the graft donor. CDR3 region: CASSLRSQASSYEQYF. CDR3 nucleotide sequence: TGCGCCAGCAGCCTAAGATCCCAGGCGAGCTCCTACGAGCAGTACTTC.